This TCR beta chain was recovered during a study of esophageal squamous cell carcinoma under preoperative chemotherapy. General observations from the study: After chemotherapy, TCR diversity rose significantly in peripheral T cells but not in tumor-infiltrating lymphocytes. After paclitaxel-nedaplatin, abundant clones were more likely to contract than amplify. After treatment, tumor-infiltrating lymphocytes apparently came partly from blood T cells.

V dropped 5 bases and J dropped 4 bases, with 14 bases sitting between them. The germline V gene has CDR1 MNHNS and CDR2 SASEGT. This CDR3 region has 14 residues. This clonotype has more than one count but fewer than ten. Its antigen remains unknown. Stated time point: after preoperative PTX-NDP chemotherapy. Patients received paclitaxel-nedaplatin as preoperative chemotherapy before surgery. Via MiXCR, TCRdb re-called the PCR reads, giving one row per CDR3 protein. This sample yields around 9,800 distinct CDR3 sequences, of which 63% are seen a single time; 25% to 30% belongs to the top ten. Sampling was carried out from a patient given preoperative chemotherapy. This chain connects TRBV6-1 to TRBJ2-5, with D possibly being TRBD1 or TRBD2 (5 bases each). The receptor was derived from a human donor with esophageal squamous cell carcinoma. The donor label of this sample is uncertain. The CDR3 region has the DNA TGTGCCAGCAGTAGACCACCTGGGGGAGAGACCCAGTACTTC. It codes for CASSRPPGGETQYF.